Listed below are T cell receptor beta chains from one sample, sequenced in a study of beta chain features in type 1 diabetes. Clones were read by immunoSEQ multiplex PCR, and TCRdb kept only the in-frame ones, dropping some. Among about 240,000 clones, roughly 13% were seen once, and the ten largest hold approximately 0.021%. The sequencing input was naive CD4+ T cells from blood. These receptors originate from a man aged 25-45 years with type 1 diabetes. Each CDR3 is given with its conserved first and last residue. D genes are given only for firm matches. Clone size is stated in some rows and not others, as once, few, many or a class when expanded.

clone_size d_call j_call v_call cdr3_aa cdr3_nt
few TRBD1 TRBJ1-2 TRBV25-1 CASSAQGDYGYTF TGTGCCAGCAGTGCACAGGGGGACTATGGCTACACCTTC
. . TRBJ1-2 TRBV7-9 CASSLTQTVLYGYTF TGTGCCAGCAGCTTAACCCAAACAGTACTCTATGGCTACACCTTC
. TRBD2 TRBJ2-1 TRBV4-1 CASSTRTSGSPSYNEQFF TGCGCCAGCAGCACTCGGACTAGCGGGAGCCCTTCCTACAATGAGCAGTTCTTC
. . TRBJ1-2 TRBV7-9 CASKAGDYGYTF TGTGCCAGCAAAGCGGGAGACTATGGCTACACCTTC
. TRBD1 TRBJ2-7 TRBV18 CASSPPGQLYSYEQYF TGTGCCAGCTCACCACCGGGACAGCTGTACTCCTACGAGCAGTACTTC
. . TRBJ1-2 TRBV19 CASNKALTGGYTF TGTGCCAGTAATAAGGCACTTACAGGTGGCTACACCTTC
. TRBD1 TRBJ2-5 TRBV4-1 CASSPDRGRGQETQYF TGCGCCAGCAGCCCGGACAGGGGCCGGGGTCAAGAGACCCAGTACTTC
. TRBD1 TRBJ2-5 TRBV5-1 CASSYSGGAETQYF TGCGCCAGCAGCTACTCAGGGGGCGCGGAGACCCAGTACTTC
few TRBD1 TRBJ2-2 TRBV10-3 CAISTTSGGRTRNTGELFF TGTGCCATCAGTACAACCTCAGGGGGCCGAACCCGAAACACCGGGGAGCTGTTTTTT
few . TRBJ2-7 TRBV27 CASSRVSGGVNEQYF TGTGCCAGCAGTCGAGTTAGCGGAGGGGTCAACGAGCAGTACTTC
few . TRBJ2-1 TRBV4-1 CASSQAPLPAGNEQFF TGCGCCAGCAGCCAAGCCCCCTTACCAGCGGGCAATGAGCAGTTCTTC
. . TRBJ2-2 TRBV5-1 CASSLRGNYGELFF TGCGCCAGCAGCTTGCGGGGGAACTACGGGGAGCTGTTTTTT
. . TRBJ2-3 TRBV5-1 CASGGTSSTDTQYF TGCGCCAGCGGGGGGACGTCTAGCACAGATACGCAGTATTTT
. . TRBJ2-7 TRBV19 CASKGSSYEQYF TGTGCCAGTAAAGGGAGCTCCTACGAGCAGTACTTC
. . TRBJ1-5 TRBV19 CASGHINQPQHF TGTGCCAGCGGACATATCAATCAGCCCCAGCATTTT
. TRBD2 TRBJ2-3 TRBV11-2 CASSLVAGRWDTQYF TGTGCCAGCAGCTTAGTTGCCGGGAGGTGGGATACGCAGTATTTT